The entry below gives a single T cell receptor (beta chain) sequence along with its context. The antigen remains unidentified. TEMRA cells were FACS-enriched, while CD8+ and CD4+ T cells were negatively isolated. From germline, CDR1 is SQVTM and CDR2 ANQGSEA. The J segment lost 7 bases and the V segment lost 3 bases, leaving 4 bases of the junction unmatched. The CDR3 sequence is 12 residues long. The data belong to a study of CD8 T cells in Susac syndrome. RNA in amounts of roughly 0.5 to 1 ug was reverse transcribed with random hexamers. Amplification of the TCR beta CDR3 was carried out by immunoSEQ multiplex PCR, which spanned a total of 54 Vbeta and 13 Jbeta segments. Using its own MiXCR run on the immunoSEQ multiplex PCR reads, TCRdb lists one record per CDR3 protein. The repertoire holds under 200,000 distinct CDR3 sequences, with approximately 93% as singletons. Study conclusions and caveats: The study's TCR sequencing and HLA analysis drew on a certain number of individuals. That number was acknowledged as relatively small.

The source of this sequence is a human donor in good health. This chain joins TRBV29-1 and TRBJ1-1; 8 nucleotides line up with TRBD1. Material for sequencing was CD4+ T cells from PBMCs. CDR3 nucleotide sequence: TGCAGCGTTGATAGCAGGGGGCTTGAAGCTTTCTTT. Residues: CSVDSRGLEAFF.